Below, 2 T cell receptor beta chains from the same sample are listed, as sequenced in a study of CD4 and CD8 cells across lung adenocarcinoma regions. TCRdb re-derived calls from the PCR reads in MiXCR, one entry per CDR3 protein. The repertoire holds 7,500 to 8,000 distinct CDR3 sequences, with approximately 50% as singletons. Sample: CD4+ T cells from the center of a lung tumor. The receptors here all came from a female donor with lung adenocarcinoma. The CD4 and CD8 labels of this study may be unreliable.

This chain links TRBV7-2 with TRBJ2-3, with D unclear. CDR1 and CDR2 (germline): SGHTA, FQGNSA. CDR3 length: 13 residues. Deletions cut 1 base from V and 6 bases from J, with 8 bases between. The CDR3 loop reads CASSLGRRDTQYF. In nucleotides, the CDR3 is TGTGCCAGCAGCTTAGGACGTCGGGATACGCAGTATTTT.

V is TRBV6-5 and J is TRBJ2-1, with TRBD2 matching 7 bases. The CDR3 sequence is 13 residues long. The germline gives CDR1 MNHEY, CDR2 SVGAGI. Trimming removed 4 bases from V and 13 bases from J; junction bases left unmatched: 10. The CDR3 sequence is CASSWSGAETQFF. The CDR3 coding sequence is TGTGCCAGCAGTTGGAGCGGGGCCGAGACCCAGTTCTTC.